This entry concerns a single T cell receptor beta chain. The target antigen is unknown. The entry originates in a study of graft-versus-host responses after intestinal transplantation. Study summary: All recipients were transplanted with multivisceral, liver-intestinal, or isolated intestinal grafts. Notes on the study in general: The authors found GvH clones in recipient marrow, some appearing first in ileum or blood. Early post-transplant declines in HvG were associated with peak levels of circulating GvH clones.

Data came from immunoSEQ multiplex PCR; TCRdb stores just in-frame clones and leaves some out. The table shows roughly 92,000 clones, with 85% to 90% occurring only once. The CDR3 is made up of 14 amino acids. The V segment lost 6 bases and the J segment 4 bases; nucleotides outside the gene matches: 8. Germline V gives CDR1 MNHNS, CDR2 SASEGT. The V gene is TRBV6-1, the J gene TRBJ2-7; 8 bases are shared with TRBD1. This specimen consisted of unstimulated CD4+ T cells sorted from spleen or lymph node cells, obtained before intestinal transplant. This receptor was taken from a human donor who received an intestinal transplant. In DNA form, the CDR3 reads TGTGCCAGCAGCCGATTGACAGGGGATTACGAGCAGTACTTC. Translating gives CASSRLTGDYEQYF.